The rows below give T cell receptor beta chains drawn from one sample of a study of technical replicates of blood from a few donors. The table came from immunoSEQ multiplex PCR; TCRdb's copy has only in-frame clones and leaves some out. Of 13,000 to 15,000 clones in the sample, roughly 84% were seen once. Sequenced: PBMCs. The receptors were gathered from a human donor in good health. The CDR3 runs from the conserved cysteine through the conserved F or W. The D gene is left open where the match is weak. The size of a clone is reported for some rows only, either as once, few or many, or as a class for expanded clones.

j_call d_call v_call clone_size cdr3_aa cdr3_nt
TRBJ2-1 - TRBV10-3 - CAISERGSLTYNEQFF TGTGCCATCAGTGAGAGGGGGAGTCTGACCTACAATGAGCAGTTCTTC
TRBJ1-1 - TRBV5-8 - CASSLDRLNTEAFF TGTGCCAGCAGCTTGGACAGACTGAACACTGAAGCTTTCTTT
TRBJ1-1 - TRBV20-1 - CSATGSVSAFF TGCAGTGCCACAGGATCCGTGTCCGCTTTCTTT
TRBJ2-2 - TRBV7-3 - CASSLNGPGDTGELFF TGTGCCAGCAGCTTAAACGGGCCCGGGGACACCGGGGAGCTGTTTTTT
TRBJ2-2 - TRBV4-2 - CASSQATSTANTGELFF TGTGCCAGCAGCCAAGCGACTAGTACCGCGAACACCGGGGAGCTGTTTTTT
TRBJ2-7 - TRBV27 - CASSLSGSNSYEQYF TGTGCCAGCAGTTTGTCGGGGTCCAATTCCTACGAGCAGTACTTC
TRBJ2-5 TRBD1 TRBV7-9 - CASSPQGAGGWETQYF TGTGCCAGCAGCCCACAGGGGGCAGGTGGTTGGGAGACCCAGTACTTC
TRBJ2-3 TRBD1 TRBV10-1 few CASSERLTGGKGTDTQYF TGCGCCAGCAGTGAGAGGTTGACAGGGGGTAAGGGGACAGATACGCAGTATTTT
TRBJ2-7 - TRBV7-9 few CASSQDYREQYF TGTGCCAGCAGCCAGGACTATCGCGAGCAGTACTTC
TRBJ1-2 TRBD1 TRBV6-5 - CASSSTGFGYTF TGTGCCAGCAGTTCGACAGGGTTCGGCTACACCTTC
TRBJ2-1 TRBD2 TRBV11-3 - CASSQPGGPRNEQFF TGTGCCAGCAGCCAGCCGGGAGGGCCACGTAATGAGCAGTTCTTC
TRBJ2-7 TRBD2 TRBV20-1 - CSALTSGEQYF TGCAGTGCTTTGACTAGCGGCGAGCAGTACTTC
TRBJ2-7 TRBD2 TRBV9 few CASSVDGSGTYEQYF TGTGCCAGCAGCGTAGATGGTAGCGGGACCTACGAGCAGTACTTC
TRBJ2-1 TRBD1 TRBV29-1 - CSDKRTGGSYNEQFF TGCAGCGACAAGAGGACAGGGGGCTCCTACAATGAGCAGTTCTTC
TRBJ2-7 TRBD2 TRBV27 - CASSFVAGAALEQYF TGTGCCAGCAGTTTTGTGGCGGGAGCGGCCCTCGAGCAGTACTTC
TRBJ2-1 - TRBV6-5 - CASSTQGSSYNEQFF TGTGCCAGCAGTACCCAGGGGAGTTCCTACAATGAGCAGTTCTTC
TRBJ1-1 TRBD1 TRBV28 - CASSLGIGQGTTEAFF TGTGCCAGCAGTTTAGGCATCGGACAGGGAACGACTGAAGCTTTCTTT
TRBJ1-1 - TRBV28 few CASTRSPTEAFF TGTGCCAGCACTCGGTCCCCCACTGAAGCTTTCTTT
TRBJ1-1 TRBD1 TRBV2 - CASSVQGAGYTEAFF TGTGCCAGCAGCGTACAGGGGGCCGGATACACTGAAGCTTTCTTT
TRBJ2-3 - TRBV6-5 - CASSYSRRVPRDTQYF TGTGCCAGCAGTTACTCACGACGTGTCCCGAGGGATACGCAGTATTTT
TRBJ1-4 - TRBV2 - CASSEGTHATNEKLFF TGTGCCAGCAGTGAGGGCACCCATGCAACTAATGAAAAACTGTTTTTT
TRBJ2-6 - TRBV30 - CAWSVGSISGANVLTF TGTGCCTGGAGTGTCGGGAGTATCTCTGGGGCCAACGTCCTGACTTTC
TRBJ1-1 TRBD1 TRBV7-9 - CASSEGQGWTEAFF TGTGCCAGCAGCGAAGGACAGGGTTGGACTGAAGCTTTCTTT
TRBJ2-3 - TRBV5-1 - CASSLGGTSTDTQYF TGCGCCAGCAGCTTAGGCGGGACTAGCACAGATACGCAGTATTTT
TRBJ2-7 TRBD1 TRBV6-5 - CASSPRGLDYEQYF TGTGCCAGCAGTCCCAGGGGGCTGGACTACGAGCAGTACTTC
TRBJ1-2 TRBD1 TRBV29-1 - CSVGSRQGAGGYTF TGCAGCGTTGGTTCGCGACAGGGGGCGGGTGGCTACACCTTC
TRBJ1-5 - TRBV6-1 - CASRYGVLSNQPQHF TGTGCCAGCAGATACGGGGTATTGAGCAATCAGCCCCAGCATTTT
TRBJ2-5 TRBD2 TRBV5-6 - CASSLGLAGGQTQYF TGTGCCAGCAGCTTGGGACTAGCGGGCGGACAGACCCAGTACTTC
TRBJ2-1 TRBD1 TRBV9 - CASSGQGAYNEQFF TGTGCCAGCAGCGGACAGGGCGCTTACAATGAGCAGTTCTTC
TRBJ2-1 TRBD2 TRBV10-2 - CASSEWAGDGYEQFF TGCGCCAGCAGTGAGTGGGCGGGAGATGGGTATGAGCAGTTCTTC
TRBJ2-7 - TRBV30 - CAWSPGFTYEQYF TGTGCCTGGAGTCCAGGGTTCACGTACGAGCAGTACTTC